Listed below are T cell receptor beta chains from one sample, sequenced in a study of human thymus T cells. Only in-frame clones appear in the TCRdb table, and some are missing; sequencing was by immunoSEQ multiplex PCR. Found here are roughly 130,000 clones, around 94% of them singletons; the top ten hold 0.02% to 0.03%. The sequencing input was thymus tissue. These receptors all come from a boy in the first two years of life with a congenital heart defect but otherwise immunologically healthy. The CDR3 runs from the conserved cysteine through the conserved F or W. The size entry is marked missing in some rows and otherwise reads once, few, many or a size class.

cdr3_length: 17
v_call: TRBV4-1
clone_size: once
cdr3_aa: CASSQLRQGATGNTIYF

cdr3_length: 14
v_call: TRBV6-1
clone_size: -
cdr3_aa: CASSEGPVTGELFF

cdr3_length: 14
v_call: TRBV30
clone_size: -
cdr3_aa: CAWTLRVTGNEQFF

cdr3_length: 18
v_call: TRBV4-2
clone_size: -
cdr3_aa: CASSQEDSRGVITETQYF

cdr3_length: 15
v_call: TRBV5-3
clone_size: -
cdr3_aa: CARNKESSYNSPLHF

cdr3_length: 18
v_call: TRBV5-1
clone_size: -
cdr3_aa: CASSSPPGGREGTGELFF

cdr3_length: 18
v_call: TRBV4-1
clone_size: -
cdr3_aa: CASSHRVGRGGDKNIQYF

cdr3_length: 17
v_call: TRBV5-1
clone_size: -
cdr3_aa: CASSAYRNRDPKRGYTF

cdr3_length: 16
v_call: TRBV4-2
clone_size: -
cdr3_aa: CASSQRGNSRTNIQYF

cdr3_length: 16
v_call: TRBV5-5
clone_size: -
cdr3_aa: CASSGGTGDSNQPQHF

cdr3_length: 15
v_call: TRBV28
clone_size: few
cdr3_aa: CASSLRGQDNSPLHF

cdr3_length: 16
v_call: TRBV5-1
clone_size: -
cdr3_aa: CASSLDGLQYSYEQYF

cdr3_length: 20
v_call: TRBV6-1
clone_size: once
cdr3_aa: CASSEGKNLAGSIMNTEAFF

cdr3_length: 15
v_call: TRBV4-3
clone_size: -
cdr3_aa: CASSLGRGTSCEQYF

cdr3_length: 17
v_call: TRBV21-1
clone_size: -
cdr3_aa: CASSPKRLLLAGVGQFF

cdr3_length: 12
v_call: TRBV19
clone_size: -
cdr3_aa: CASSMDRAGYTF